This TCR beta chain was obtained from a study of T cells after yellow fever vaccination. J was trimmed by 6 bases and V by 7 bases; bases with no gene match: 5. The CDR3 runs to 14 residues. Germline loops: CDR1 MNHEY, CDR2 SMNVEV (reference sequence). This clonotype was picked up a small number of times. Whole-study results and caveats: Among all clonotypes, a small share was observed in both CD4 and CD8 compartments.

TCRdb re-called the 5' RACE reads through MiXCR, storing one row per CDR3 protein. The data contain about 94,000 distinct CDR3 sequences, roughly 10% of them singletons. The chain has TRBV27 and TRBJ2-2, with 10 bases matching TRBD2. This receptor was taken from a man between 18 and 35 years old who received the YFV17D yellow fever vaccine. The input for sequencing was CD8+ T cells not binding an NS4B(214-222) dextramer, sorted from PBMCs, taken roughly 15 days after the first yellow fever vaccination. CDR3 loop: CASKVLAGAGELFF. The CDR3 DNA is TGTGCCAGCAAAGTCCTAGCGGGGGCCGGGGAGCTGTTTTTT.